This is a list of T cell receptor beta chains from one sample in a study of shared clonotypes between healthy human individuals. The assay was immunoSEQ multiplex PCR, and TCRdb's table has in-frame clones only and misses some. Of hundreds of thousands of clones in the sample, roughly 70% were seen once. The source material was memory CD4+ T cells sorted from blood. The receptors come from a woman in her twenties or thirties in good health. Each CDR3 is given with its conserved first and last residue. A D gene is named only where the DNA matches it firmly. Size is omitted from some rows. Given values are once, few, many or a class for expanded clones.

j_gene	d_gene	abundance	v_gene	CDR3nt	CDR3aa
TRBJ2-7	TRBD2	NA	TRBV6-5	TGTGCCAGCAGTTACGGTTCGCGGGAGCGCGCCTACGAGCAGTACTTC	CASSYGSRERAYEQYF
TRBJ2-7	NA	few	TRBV7-1	TGTGCCAGCAGCCCCTACATTGAGGAGCAGTACTTC	CASSPYIEEQYF
TRBJ2-7	NA	NA	TRBV6-5	TGTGCCAGCAGTTACGGGAGGACCTACGAGCAGTACTTC	CASSYGRTYEQYF
TRBJ1-2	NA	NA	TRBV7-6	TGTGCCAGCAGTGGGGGGGACTCGACCTTC	CASSGGDSTF
TRBJ1-3	NA	few	TRBV28	TGTGCCAGCAGTTCAGCGGGAAACACCATATATTTT	CASSSAGNTIYF
TRBJ1-4	NA	NA	TRBV6-5	TGTGCCAGCAGTTACGTGGGGCCCAATGAAAAACTGTTTTTT	CASSYVGPNEKLFF
TRBJ2-5	TRBD2	NA	TRBV5-6	TGTGCCAGCAGCAGAGGCGGGGGAGGAGAGACCCAGTACTTC	CASSRGGGGETQYF
TRBJ2-3	TRBD2	NA	TRBV6-1	TGTGCCAGCAGTGAATTGTCCGCGACTAGCGGGTTCACAGATACGCAGTATTTT	CASSELSATSGFTDTQYF
TRBJ2-1	NA	NA	TRBV5-6	TGTGCCAGCAGCTTGGAACTAGTATCCTACAATGAGCAGTTCTTC	CASSLELVSYNEQFF
TRBJ2-7	NA	few	TRBV2	TGTGCCAGCAGTTCCACCTCTAACGAGCAGTACTTC	CASSSTSNEQYF
TRBJ1-2	NA	NA	TRBV29-1	TGCAGCGTTGCGGTTCGGAGAGGTGACTATGGCTACACCTTC	CSVAVRRGDYGYTF
TRBJ2-1	TRBD2	NA	TRBV19	TGTGCCAGTATGGGAGGGGGACTAGCGGCTGACAATGAGCAGTTCTTC	CASMGGGLAADNEQFF
TRBJ1-5	NA	NA	TRBV10-2	TGCGCCAGCAGTGAGTCGGACAGAGATCAGCCCCAGCATTTT	CASSESDRDQPQHF
TRBJ1-3	NA	NA	TRBV28	TGTGCCACTTCTACGGGGGGATACACCATATATTTT	CATSTGGYTIYF
TRBJ2-1	TRBD2	many	TRBV7-8	TGTGCCAGCAGCCCCCAGCGGGACTCCTACAATGAGCAGTTCTTC	CASSPQRDSYNEQFF
TRBJ1-3	TRBD1	NA	TRBV7-3	TGTGCCAGCAGCTTGGGACAGTGTATCACCATATATTTT	CASSLGQCITIYF
TRBJ2-3	NA	NA	TRBV5-1	TGCGCCAGCAGCGTTGGGTTAGATGGAATTGGGACAGATACGCAGTATTTT	CASSVGLDGIGTDTQYF
TRBJ2-7	TRBD2	NA	TRBV4-1	TGCGCCAGCAGCCAAGAGGGGCCTAGCGGAGACTACGAGCAGTACTTC	CASSQEGPSGDYEQYF
TRBJ2-2	NA	NA	TRBV2	TGTGCCAGCGGGAGAGACCTCCGGGACACCGGGGAGCTGTTTTTT	CASGRDLRDTGELFF
TRBJ1-5	NA	NA	TRBV19	TGTGCCAGTAGTATAGAGGGCCGAACCAACAATCAGCCCCAGCATTTT	CASSIEGRTNNQPQHF
TRBJ2-7	NA	NA	TRBV6-5	TGTGCCACCGAAAGAGGGGTGGGTTTCCACGAGCAGTACTTC	CATERGVGFHEQYF
TRBJ1-2	NA	NA	TRBV5-4	TGTGCCAGCAGGGGGGGACGGACCTTC	CASRGGRTF
TRBJ1-5	NA	few	TRBV28	TGTGCCAGCAGTCCCCCAAATCAGCCCCAGCATTTT	CASSPPNQPQHF
TRBJ1-5	NA	NA	TRBV2	TGTGCCAGCAGTAAAGAGCCGGGGCCCCAGCATTTT	CASSKEPGPQHF
TRBJ1-2	TRBD1	NA	TRBV28	TGTGCCAGCAGTCCGGACAGGGCTAACTATGGCTACACCTTC	CASSPDRANYGYTF
TRBJ1-5	NA	NA	TRBV27	TGTGCCAGCAGTTGGGTCCCAAATCAGCCCCAGCATTTT	CASSWVPNQPQHF
TRBJ2-7	TRBD2	once	TRBV2	TGTGCCACCGCAGCCCTCGGGAGGGGGAGTGAGCAGTACTTC	CATAALGRGSEQYF
TRBJ2-7	NA	NA	TRBV27	TGTGCCAGCAGAACCTCTCAGGCGCCCACCTACTACGAGCAGTACTTC	CASRTSQAPTYYEQYF
TRBJ1-2	NA	NA	TRBV5-4	TGTGCCAGCAGCTTGGTGTCCCGGGGCGGTGGCTACACCTTC	CASSLVSRGGGYTF
TRBJ1-4	TRBD1	NA	TRBV28	TGTGCCAGCGTCAATGGCAGGGGGCGTGAAAAACTGTTTTTT	CASVNGRGREKLFF
TRBJ1-5	NA	NA	TRBV6-1	TGTGCCAGCAGTTCCGGGGGTCTTAATCAGCCCCAGCATTTT	CASSSGGLNQPQHF
TRBJ1-1	NA	NA	TRBV10-3	TGTGCCATCAGTAGGACAGAGGAGAACACTGAAGCTTTCTTT	CAISRTEENTEAFF
TRBJ2-7	TRBD2	NA	TRBV10-1	TGCGCCAGCAGTGATATGACTAGCGGGAGGCTCGAGCAGTACTTC	CASSDMTSGRLEQYF
TRBJ2-7	NA	NA	TRBV10-2	TGCGCCAGCAGTGACGGACAAATCTACGAGCAGTACTTC	CASSDGQIYEQYF
TRBJ1-1	NA	NA	TRBV7-8	TGTGCCAGCAGCTTCTCGGACACTGAAGCTTTCTTT	CASSFSDTEAFF
TRBJ2-3	NA	NA	TRBV5-6	TGCGCCAGCAGCTTTGTGGCCACAGATACGCAGTATTTT	CASSFVATDTQYF
TRBJ2-7	TRBD2	NA	TRBV28	TGTGCCAGCTGCGGGAGAGTTTCCTACGAGCAGTACTTC	CASCGRVSYEQYF
TRBJ2-6	NA	NA	TRBV15	TGTGCCACCAGCTTAGGGCTTTCTGGGGCCAACGTCCTGACTTTC	CATSLGLSGANVLTF
TRBJ2-2	TRBD2	NA	TRBV7-8	TGTGCCAGCAGCTTAGTTACGAGCGGGGGTCTCGCCGGGGAGCTGTTTTTT	CASSLVTSGGLAGELFF
TRBJ2-1	TRBD2	many	TRBV6-5	TGTGCCAGCAGTTCGAAGAGCGGGAGCTCCTACAATGAGCAGTTCTTC	CASSSKSGSSYNEQFF
TRBJ2-1	TRBD1	few	TRBV6-5	TGTGCCAGCAGTAGAACTCTGGGACAGTACAATGAGCAGTTCTTC	CASSRTLGQYNEQFF
TRBJ2-3	TRBD2	NA	TRBV15	TGTGCCACCAGCGCGGGAGGGACCACAGATACGCAGTATTTT	CATSAGGTTDTQYF
TRBJ2-7	NA	few	TRBV7-3	TGTGCCAGCAGCTTGGTACAGGGATCTGGGGGCGAGCAGTACTTC	CASSLVQGSGGEQYF
TRBJ1-2	NA	NA	TRBV7-9	TGTGCCAGCAGCTTAGTGGAGGGGACGGGCTTTTGGTACACCTTC	CASSLVEGTGFWYTF
TRBJ2-2	NA	NA	TRBV5-1	TGCGCCAGCAGCTTGGGTTATACCAACACCGGGGAGCTGTTTTTT	CASSLGYTNTGELFF
TRBJ2-4	NA	NA	TRBV27	TGTGCCAGCACCGCCAGTCGGGGTGGAAACATTCAGTACTTC	CASTASRGGNIQYF
TRBJ1-1	NA	few	TRBV6-5	TGTGCCAGCAGCTCTCAGGGGCTTGAAGCTTTCTTT	CASSSQGLEAFF
TRBJ2-5	TRBD1	once	TRBV5-1	TGCGCCAGCAGTCAAGGGACAGGAACGGAGACCCAGTACTTC	CASSQGTGTETQYF